This TCR beta chain was sequenced for a study of cytomegalovirus exposure and HLA in healthy donors. Study-level background: Caucasian-associated ancestry cluster membership applied to around 76% of several hundred genotyped donors. Whole-study results and caveats: Sequencing depth across donors, presence/absence analyses assumed, was roughly uniform.

The PCR used 60 Vbeta and 13 Jbeta primers. Some clones are missing from TCRdb's copy, which holds only in-frame ones; the method was immunoSEQ multiplex PCR. The data show over 150,000 clones, about two thirds seen once. Germline V lookup: CDR1 SNHLY, CDR2 FYNNEI. CDR3 length: 12 residues. Trimming shortened V by 6 bases and J by 3 bases, and 9 bases separated the two germline ends. As to this clone: Its specificity is unknown.

The sequence was collected from a woman aged 30 to 39 in good health and CMV-seronegative. Sequences were obtained from PBMCs. The rearrangement joins TRBV2 to TRBJ2-7; D unclear. The CDR3 coding sequence is TGTGCCAGCAGGCCCCAGAACTACGAGCAGTACTTC. It translates to CASRPQNYEQYF.